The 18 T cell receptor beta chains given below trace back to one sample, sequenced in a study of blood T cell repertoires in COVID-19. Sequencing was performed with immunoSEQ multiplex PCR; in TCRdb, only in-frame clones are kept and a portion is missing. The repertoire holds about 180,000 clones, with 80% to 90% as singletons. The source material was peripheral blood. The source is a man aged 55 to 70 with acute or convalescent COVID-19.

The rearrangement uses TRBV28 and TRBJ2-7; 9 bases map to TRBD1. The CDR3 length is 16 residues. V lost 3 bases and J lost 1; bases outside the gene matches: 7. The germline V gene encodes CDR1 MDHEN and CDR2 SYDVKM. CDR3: CASSFVFGTGSYEQYF. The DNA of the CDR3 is TGTGCCAGCAGTTTCGTTTTCGGGACAGGGTCCTACGAGCAGTACTTC. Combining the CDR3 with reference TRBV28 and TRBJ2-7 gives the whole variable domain DVKVTQSSRYLVKRTGEKVFLECVQDMDHENMFWYRQDPGLGLRLIYFSYDVKMKEKGDIPEGYSVSREKKERFSLILESASTNQTSMYLCASSFVFGTGSYEQYFGPGTRLTVT.

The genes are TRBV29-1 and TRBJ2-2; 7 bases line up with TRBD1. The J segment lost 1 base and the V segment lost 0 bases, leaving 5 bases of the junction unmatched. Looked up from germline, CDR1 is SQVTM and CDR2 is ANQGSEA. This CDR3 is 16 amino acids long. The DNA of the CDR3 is TGCAGCGTTGAAGATCTTAGGGGGCAGAACACCGGGGAGCTGTTTTTT. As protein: CSVEDLRGQNTGELFF.

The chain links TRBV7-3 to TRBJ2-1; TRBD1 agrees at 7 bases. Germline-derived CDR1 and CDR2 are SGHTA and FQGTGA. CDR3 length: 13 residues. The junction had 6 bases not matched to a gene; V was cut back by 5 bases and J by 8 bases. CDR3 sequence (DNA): TGTGCCAGCAGCGTATACAGGGGCGATGAGCAGTTCTTC. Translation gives CASSVYRGDEQFF.

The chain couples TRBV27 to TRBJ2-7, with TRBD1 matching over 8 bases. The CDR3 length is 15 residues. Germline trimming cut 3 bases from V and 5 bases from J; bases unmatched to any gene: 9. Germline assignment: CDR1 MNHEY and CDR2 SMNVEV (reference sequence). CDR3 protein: CASSLGRGREDEQYF. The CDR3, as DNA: TGTGCCAGCAGTTTGGGCAGGGGGCGCGAGGACGAGCAGTACTTC.

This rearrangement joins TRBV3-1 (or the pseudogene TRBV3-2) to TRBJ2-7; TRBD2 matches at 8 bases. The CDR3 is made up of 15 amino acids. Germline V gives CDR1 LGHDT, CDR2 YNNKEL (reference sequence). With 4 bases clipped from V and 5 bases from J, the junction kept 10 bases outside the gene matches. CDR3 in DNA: TGTGCCAGCAGCCCAGGGCCCAGCGGGAGTAACGAGCAGTACTTC. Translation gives CASSPGPSGSNEQYF.

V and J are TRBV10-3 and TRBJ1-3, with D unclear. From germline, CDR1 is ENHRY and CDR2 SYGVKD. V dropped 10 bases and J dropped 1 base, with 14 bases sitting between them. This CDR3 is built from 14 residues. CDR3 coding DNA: TGTGCCACCCAAATCGGGGAATCTGGAAACACCATATATTTT. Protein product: CATQIGESGNTIYF.

CDR3 nucleotide sequence: TGTGCCAGCAGCTTACTACAGGGACGGATAGGAGACACTGAAGCTTTCTTT. Protein: CASSLLQGRIGDTEAFF. This chain connects TRBV13 to TRBJ1-1, with D possibly TRBD1 on 6 matching bases. This CDR3 is built from 17 residues. The V end was cut by 2 bases, the J end by 3 bases, with 19 bases between. Germline-derived CDR1 and CDR2 are PRHDT and FYEKMQ (reference sequence).

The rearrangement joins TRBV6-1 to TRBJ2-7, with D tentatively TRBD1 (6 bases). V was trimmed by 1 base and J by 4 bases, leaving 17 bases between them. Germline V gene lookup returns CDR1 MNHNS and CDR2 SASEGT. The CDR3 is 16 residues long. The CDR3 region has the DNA TGTGCCAGCAGTGAAGGTCCCGTAGTCAGGGGTTACGAGCAGTACTTC. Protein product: CASSEGPVVRGYEQYF.

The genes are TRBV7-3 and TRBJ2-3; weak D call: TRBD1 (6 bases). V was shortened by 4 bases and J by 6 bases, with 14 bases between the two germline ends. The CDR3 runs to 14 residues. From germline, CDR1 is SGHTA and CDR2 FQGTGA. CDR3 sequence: CASSSTGTFDTQYF. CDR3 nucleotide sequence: TGTGCCAGCAGCTCTACCGGGACATTTGATACGCAGTATTTT.

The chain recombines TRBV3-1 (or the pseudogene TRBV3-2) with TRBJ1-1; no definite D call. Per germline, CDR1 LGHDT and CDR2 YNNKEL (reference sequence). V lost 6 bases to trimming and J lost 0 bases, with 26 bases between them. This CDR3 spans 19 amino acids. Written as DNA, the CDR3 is TGTGCCAGCAGACGTACAGCATATAAGGGAGGGAACGTGAACACTGAAGCTTTCTTT. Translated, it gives CASRRTAYKGGNVNTEAFF.

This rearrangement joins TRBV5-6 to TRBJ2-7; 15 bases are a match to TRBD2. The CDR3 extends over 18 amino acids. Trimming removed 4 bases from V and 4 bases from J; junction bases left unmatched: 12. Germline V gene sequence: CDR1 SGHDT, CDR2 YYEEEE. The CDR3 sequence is CASSRRTSGTSGRYEQYF. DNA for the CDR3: TGTGCCAGCAGCCGACGAACCTCCGGGACTAGCGGGAGGTACGAGCAGTACTTC.

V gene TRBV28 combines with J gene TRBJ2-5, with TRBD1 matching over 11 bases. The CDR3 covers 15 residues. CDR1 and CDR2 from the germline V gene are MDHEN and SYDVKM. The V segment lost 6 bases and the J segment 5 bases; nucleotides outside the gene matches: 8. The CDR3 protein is CASRVRDRGGETQYF. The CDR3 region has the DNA TGTGCCAGCAGAGTCCGGGACAGGGGGGGGGAGACCCAGTACTTC.

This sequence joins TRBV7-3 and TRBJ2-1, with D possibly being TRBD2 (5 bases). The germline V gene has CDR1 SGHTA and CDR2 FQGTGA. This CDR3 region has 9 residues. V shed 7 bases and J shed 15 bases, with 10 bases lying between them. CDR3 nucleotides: TGTGCCAGCACCCAAGGGAGGTTCTTC. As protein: CASTQGRFF.

This CDR3 reads CASSLTGRPYGYTF. The CDR3 nucleotides are TGTGCCAGCAGCCTGACAGGGCGCCCCTATGGCTACACCTTC. The rearrangement uses TRBV6-5 and TRBJ1-2; the match to TRBD1 covers 7 bases. After removal of 6 bases from V and 4 bases from J, the junction contained 8 bases not matched to a gene. The CDR3 length is 14 residues. Germline values: CDR1 MNHEY, CDR2 SVGAGI.

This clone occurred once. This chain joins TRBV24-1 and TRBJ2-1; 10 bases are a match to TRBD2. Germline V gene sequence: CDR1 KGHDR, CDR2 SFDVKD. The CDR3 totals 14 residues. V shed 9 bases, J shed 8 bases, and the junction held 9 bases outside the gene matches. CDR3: CATRGTSEGDEQFF. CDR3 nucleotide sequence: TGTGCCACCCGGGGGACTAGCGAGGGGGATGAGCAGTTCTTC.

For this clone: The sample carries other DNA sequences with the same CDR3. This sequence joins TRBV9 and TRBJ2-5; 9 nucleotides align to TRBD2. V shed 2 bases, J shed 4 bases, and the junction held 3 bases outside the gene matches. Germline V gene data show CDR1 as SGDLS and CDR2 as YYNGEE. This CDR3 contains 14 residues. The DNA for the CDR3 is TGTGCCAGCAGCGTCGGTAGCGGGAGAGAGACCCAGTACTTC. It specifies CASSVGSGRETQYF.

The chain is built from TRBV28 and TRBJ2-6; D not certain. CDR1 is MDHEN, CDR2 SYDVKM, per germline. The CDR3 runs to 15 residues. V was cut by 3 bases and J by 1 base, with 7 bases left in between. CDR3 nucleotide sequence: TGTGCCAGCAGTTTCTCTCTGTCTGGGGCCAACGTCCTGACTTTC. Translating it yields CASSFSLSGANVLTF.

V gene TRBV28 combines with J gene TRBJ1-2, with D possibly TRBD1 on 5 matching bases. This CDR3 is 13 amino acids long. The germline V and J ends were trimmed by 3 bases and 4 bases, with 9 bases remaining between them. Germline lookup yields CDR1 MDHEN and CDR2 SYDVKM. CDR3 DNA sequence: TGTGCCAGCAGTTTCGGACAAGTCTATGGCTACACCTTC. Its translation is CASSFGQVYGYTF.